This T cell receptor beta chain is from a study of CD8+ T cells in alopecia areata. Trimming cost V 0 bases and J 0 bases, with 9 bases left between them. Per germline, CDR1 NNHNN and CDR2 SYGAGS (reference sequence). The CDR3 is 15 residues long. As for this clone: These gene names are mouse names. With the read ending 4 residues before the CDR3 end, the germline J gene is used to fill in that end.

Reverse transcription of extracted RNA yielded cDNA, which provided the sequencing template. Clones were sequenced by immunoSEQ multiplex PCR, and TCRdb holds only the in-frame ones, with some missing. The sample contains some 120,000 clones, none occurring once; 20% lies in the top ten. The rearrangement uses TRBV13-2 and TRBJ1-2; perhaps TRBD1 as D (6 bases). Sequenced: lesional skin. This clonotype was sampled from a C3H/HeJ mouse with alopecia areata. The strain's MHC type: H2-k. The sequenced CDR3 bases are TGTGCCAGCGGTGATGCGGCAGGGGCAAACTCC. Amino acid sequence: CASGDAAGANS. The whole CDR3 reads CASGDAAGANSDYTF.